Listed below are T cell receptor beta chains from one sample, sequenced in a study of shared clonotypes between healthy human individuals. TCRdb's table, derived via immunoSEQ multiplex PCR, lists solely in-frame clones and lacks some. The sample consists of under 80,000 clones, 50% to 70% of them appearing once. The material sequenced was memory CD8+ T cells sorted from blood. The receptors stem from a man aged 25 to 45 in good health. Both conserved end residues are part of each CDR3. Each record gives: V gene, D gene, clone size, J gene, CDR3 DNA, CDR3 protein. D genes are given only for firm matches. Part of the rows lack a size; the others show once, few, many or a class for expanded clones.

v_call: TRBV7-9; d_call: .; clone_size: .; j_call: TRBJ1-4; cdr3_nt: TGTGCCAGCAAAACCGGGGGGGTAGCTGAAAAACTGTTTTTT; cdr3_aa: CASKTGGVAEKLFF
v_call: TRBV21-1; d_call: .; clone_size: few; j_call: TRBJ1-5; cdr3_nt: TGTGCCAGCACCCCGCCGGGGGCGACGTCCCGGGATCAGCCCCAGCATTTT; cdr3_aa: CASTPPGATSRDQPQHF
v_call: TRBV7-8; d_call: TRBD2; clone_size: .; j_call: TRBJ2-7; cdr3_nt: TGTGCCAGCAGCCCCCCGCTAGCGGCCTCCTACGAGCAGTACTTC; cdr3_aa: CASSPPLAASYEQYF
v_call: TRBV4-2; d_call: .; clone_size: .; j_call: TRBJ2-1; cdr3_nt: TGTGCCAGCAGCTTAGGACTCAATGAGCAGTTCTTC; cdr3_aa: CASSLGLNEQFF
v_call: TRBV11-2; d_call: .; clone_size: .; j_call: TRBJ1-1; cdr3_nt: TGTGCCAGCAGCTTTGAGACCTCGAACACTGAAGCTTTCTTT; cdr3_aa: CASSFETSNTEAFF
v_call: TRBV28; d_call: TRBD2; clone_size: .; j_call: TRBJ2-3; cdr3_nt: TGTGCCAGCAGACTGGGTAGCGGGAGGGCCACAGATACGCAGTATTTT; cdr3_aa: CASRLGSGRATDTQYF
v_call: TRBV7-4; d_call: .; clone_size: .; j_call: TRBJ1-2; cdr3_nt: TGTGCCAGCAGCTTAGGGACCGGAGGGAACACCTTC; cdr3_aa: CASSLGTGGNTF
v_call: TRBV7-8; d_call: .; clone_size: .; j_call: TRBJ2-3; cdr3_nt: TGTGCCAGCAGCCTAGGGTCCCCGGGAGATACGCAGTATTTT; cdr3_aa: CASSLGSPGDTQYF
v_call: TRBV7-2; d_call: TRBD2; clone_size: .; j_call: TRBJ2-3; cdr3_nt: TGTGCCAGCAGCTTAGTAGGGGGGACTAGCGGGAGTTTGGATACGCAGTATTTT; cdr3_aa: CASSLVGGTSGSLDTQYF
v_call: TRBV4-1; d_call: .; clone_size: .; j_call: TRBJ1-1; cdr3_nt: TGCGCCAGCAGCCCTAGCAACACTGAAGCTTTCTTT; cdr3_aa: CASSPSNTEAFF
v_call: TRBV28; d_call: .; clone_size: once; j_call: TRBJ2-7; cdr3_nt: TGTGCCAGCTCTTCAGGGGACTACGAGCAGTACTTC; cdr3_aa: CASSSGDYEQYF
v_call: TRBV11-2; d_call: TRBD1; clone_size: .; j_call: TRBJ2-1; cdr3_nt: TGTGCCAGCAGCTACCGGGACAGGGGGATTGTAAGGGGTGAGCAGTTCTTC; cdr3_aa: CASSYRDRGIVRGEQFF
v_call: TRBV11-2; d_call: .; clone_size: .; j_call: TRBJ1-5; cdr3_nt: TGTGCCAGCAGCCTAGACAGCGCTCGTCAGCCCCAGCATTTT; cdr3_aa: CASSLDSARQPQHF
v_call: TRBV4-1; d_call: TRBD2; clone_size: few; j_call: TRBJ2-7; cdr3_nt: TGCGCCAGCGCGCTAGCGGGAGGTTACGAGCAGTACTTC; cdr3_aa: CASALAGGYEQYF
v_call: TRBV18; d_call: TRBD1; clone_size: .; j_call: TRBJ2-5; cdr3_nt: TGTGCCAGCTCACGAAAGGGGACAGGGTTTCCAGAGACCCAGTACTTC; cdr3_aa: CASSRKGTGFPETQYF
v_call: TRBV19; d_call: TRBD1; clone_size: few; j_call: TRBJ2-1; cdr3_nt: TGTGCCAGTGACCCAGGGGGTTTGGGTGAGCAGTTCTTC; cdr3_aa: CASDPGGLGEQFF
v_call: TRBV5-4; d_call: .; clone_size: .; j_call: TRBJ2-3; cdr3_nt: TGTGCCAGCAGCTTGCACGCTCTTTCCGATACGCAGTATTTT; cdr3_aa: CASSLHALSDTQYF
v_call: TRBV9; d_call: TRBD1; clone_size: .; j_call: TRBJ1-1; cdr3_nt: TGTGCCAGCAGCGGTTCCGACCTACAGGGGGGAGCTTTCTTT; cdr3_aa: CASSGSDLQGGAFF
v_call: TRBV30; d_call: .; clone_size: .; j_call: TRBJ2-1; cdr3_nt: TGTGCCTGGAGAGTCGTCGAGCAGTTCTTC; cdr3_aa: CAWRVVEQFF
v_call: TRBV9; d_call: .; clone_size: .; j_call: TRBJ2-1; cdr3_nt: TGTGCCAGCAGCGTAGGGCATAGGAGCGCAGTCAATTCCTACAATGAGCAGTTCTTC; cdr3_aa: CASSVGHRSAVNSYNEQFF
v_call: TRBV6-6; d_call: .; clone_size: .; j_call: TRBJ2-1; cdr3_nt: TGTGCCAGCAGTTACTCGGTCTCTATGGAGCAGTTCTTC; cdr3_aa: CASSYSVSMEQFF
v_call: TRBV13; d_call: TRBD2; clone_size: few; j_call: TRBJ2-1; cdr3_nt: TGTGCCAGCAGCCCGCCGGAGCTAGCGGACAATGAGCAGTTCTTC; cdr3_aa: CASSPPELADNEQFF
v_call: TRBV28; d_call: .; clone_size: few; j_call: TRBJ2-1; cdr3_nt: TGTGCCAGCAGCCCCGGGACCCCGAGGGATGAGCAGTTCTTC; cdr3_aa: CASSPGTPRDEQFF
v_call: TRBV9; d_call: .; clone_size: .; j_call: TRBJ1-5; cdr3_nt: TGTGCCAGCAGCGTATTAGGGCACGGCAATCAGCCCCAGCATTTT; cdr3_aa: CASSVLGHGNQPQHF
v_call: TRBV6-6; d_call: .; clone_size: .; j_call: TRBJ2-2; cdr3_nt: TGTGCCAGCAGCTTAGACAGGAACACCGGGGAGCTGTTTTTT; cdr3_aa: CASSLDRNTGELFF
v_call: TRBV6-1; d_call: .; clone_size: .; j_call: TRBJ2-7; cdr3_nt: TGTGCCAGCAGTGAAGTCCCTGAATCTTACAGTGTCCCCTACGAGCAGTACTTC; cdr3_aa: CASSEVPESYSVPYEQYF
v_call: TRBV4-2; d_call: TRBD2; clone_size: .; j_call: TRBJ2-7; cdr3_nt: TGTGCCAGCAGCTTAGCGAGTTCGGCGGGAGGGGAGCAGTACTTC; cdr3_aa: CASSLASSAGGEQYF
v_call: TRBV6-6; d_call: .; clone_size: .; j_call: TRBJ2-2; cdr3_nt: TGTGCCAGCAGTTACCGGCAAGATATTAACACCGGGGAGCTGTTTTTT; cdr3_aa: CASSYRQDINTGELFF
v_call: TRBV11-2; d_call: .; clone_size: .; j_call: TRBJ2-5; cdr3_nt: TGTGCCAGCAGCTTAGTAGGGGGAGAGACCCAGTACTTC; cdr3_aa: CASSLVGGETQYF
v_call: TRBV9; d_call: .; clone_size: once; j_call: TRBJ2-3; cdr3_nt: TGTGCCAGCAGCGTAGCAGGGTTTAGCACAGATACGCAGTATTTT; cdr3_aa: CASSVAGFSTDTQYF
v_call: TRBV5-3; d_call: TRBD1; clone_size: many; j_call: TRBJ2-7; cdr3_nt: TGTGCCAGCAGCATATCCGGGACAGGGACCCACGAGCAGTACTTC; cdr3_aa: CASSISGTGTHEQYF
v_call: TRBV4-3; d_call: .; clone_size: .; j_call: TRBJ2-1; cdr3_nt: TGCGCCAGCAGCGCAAGGCTCTCCTACAATGAGCAGTTCTTC; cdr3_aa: CASSARLSYNEQFF